These 10 T cell receptor beta chains share one sample of origin, sequenced in a study of prognosis after radiotherapy for stage I lung cancer. Genomic DNA was the source, and TCR beta CDR3 was amplified from it by two-round multiplex PCR. TRBV and TRBJ genes each had their own specific primers in first-round PCR. TCRdb re-analysed the multiplex PCR reads in MiXCR, keeping a single row per CDR3 protein. The sample includes over 45,000 distinct CDR3 sequences, around 27% of them seen just once. This material consisted of PBMCs, taken before or after stereotactic body radiation therapy (not recorded which). All receptors come from a donor aged 50 or older with non-small cell lung cancer.

This clonotype was observed at least ten times. The V and J genes are TRBV12-3 or TRBV12-4 and TRBJ1-2; the D gene is possibly TRBD1 (5 bases). The V and J ends lost 8 bases and 6 bases respectively, with 13 bases between them. The CDR3 sequence is 12 residues long. CDR3: CASGDGFNGYTF. Here the CDR3 DNA reads TGTGCCAGCGGGGACGGTTTTAATGGCTACACCTTC.

The sample holds a few counts of this clonotype. Since a much larger clone is just one base distant, this may be a read error. The chain carries TRBV6-1 and TRBJ1-2, with a weak D call TRBD1 (5 bases). CDR3 size: 13 residues. CDR1 is MNHNS and CDR2 is SASEGT in the germline V gene. The CDR3 nucleotides read TGTGCCAGCAGTGAAGGGGGGTACTATGGCCACACCTTC. It yields the protein CASSEGGYYGHTF.

This clonotype was recorded at least ten times. V and J are TRBV7-3 and TRBJ1-1; 9 bases agree with TRBD1. CDR1 and CDR2 (germline): SGHTA, FQGTGA. The CDR3 is 13 residues long. Germline trimming cut 5 bases from V and 4 bases from J; bases unmatched to any gene: 2. The CDR3 DNA reads as TGTGCCAGCAGCATGACAGGGGGCACTGAAGCTTTCTTT. Protein: CASSMTGGTEAFF.

This clonotype was recorded many times. The chain employs TRBV5-8 and TRBJ2-5; no reliable D call. Germline CDR1 and CDR2: SGHTS and YDEGEE. The CDR3 has 14 residues. The V end lost 4 bases, the J end lost 5 bases, and 15 bases lay between the germline ends. In nucleotides, the CDR3 is TGTGCCAGCAGCCCCGCTGCCCCAAGGGAGACCCAGTACTTC. It is translated as CASSPAAPRETQYF.

The chain uses TRBV5-4 and TRBJ2-5; 8 nucleotides agree with TRBD2. The V and J ends lost 4 bases and 5 bases, in that order; junction bases with no gene match: 7. Germline CDR1 and CDR2: SGHNT and YYREEE (reference sequence). CDR3 size: 14 residues. This chain's CDR3 is CASSPGGLAETQYF. CDR3 coding DNA: TGTGCCAGCAGCCCGGGGGGGTTGGCGGAGACCCAGTACTTC.

In regard to this clonotype: Mismatch with germline at one junction end may stem from a read error. The chain carries TRBV20-1 and TRBJ1-6; 8 bases line up with TRBD1. This CDR3 is built from 14 residues. CDR1 and CDR2 from the germline V gene are DFQATT and SNEGSKA (reference sequence). CDR3 nucleotides: TGCAGTGCTCGTCGGACAGGGAAGAATTCGCCCCTCAACTTT. Its translation is CSARRTGKNSPLNF.

This clonotype has ten or more counts. The chain is built from TRBV5-1 and TRBJ2-6, with D perhaps TRBD1 (6 bases). The CDR3 length is 19 residues. V lost 0 bases, J lost 0 bases, and 16 bases lay in between. Looked up from germline, CDR1 is SGHRS and CDR2 is YFSETQ. CDR3 bases: TGCGCCAGCAGCTTGGGTAGGGGGATTACCCCCTCTGGGGCCAACGTCCTGACTTTC. Translated: CASSLGRGITPSGANVLTF.

Remarks on this clonotype: Relative to the germline gene, one junction end is altered; a read error may explain this. The chain has TRBV6-1 and TRBJ2-7; D is possibly TRBD2 (5 bases). Per the germline V gene, CDR1 is MNHNS and CDR2 is SASEGT. The CDR3 has 15 amino acids. CDR3 loop: CTSSLSGKGSWEQYF. In nucleotides, the CDR3 is TGTACCAGCAGCTTATCCGGGAAAGGGAGTTGGGAGCAGTACTTC.

This clonotype was recorded many times. The chain is built from TRBV30 and TRBJ1-1; D ambiguous. CDR3 length: 13 amino acids. The V gene's germline CDR1 is GTSNPN and CDR2 SVGIG (reference sequence). V lost 3 bases and J 4 bases, leaving 12 bases between the germline ends. The CDR3 region is CAWRLVIGTEAFF. CDR3 nucleotide sequence: TGTGCCTGGAGACTGGTCATAGGCACTGAAGCTTTCTTT. The entire variable domain, with the rest obtained from reference TRBV30 and TRBJ1-1, is as follows: SQTIHQWPATLVQPVGSPLSLECTVEGTSNPNLYWYRQAAGRGLQLLFYSVGIGQISSEVPQNLSASRPQDRQFILSSKKLLLSDSGFYLCAWRLVIGTEAFFGQGTRLTVV.

This clonotype was seen repeatedly, ten times or more. This chain connects TRBV29-1 to TRBJ2-2, with TRBD2 matching 8 bases. Germline CDR1 reads SQVTM; CDR2 reads ANQGSEA. After removal of 5 bases from V and 1 base from J, the junction contained 6 bases not matched to a gene. The CDR3 is 15 amino acids. CDR3 in DNA: TGCAGCGTTCAAAGCGGGGGCCGGAACACCGGGGAGCTGTTTTTT. It is translated as CSVQSGGRNTGELFF.